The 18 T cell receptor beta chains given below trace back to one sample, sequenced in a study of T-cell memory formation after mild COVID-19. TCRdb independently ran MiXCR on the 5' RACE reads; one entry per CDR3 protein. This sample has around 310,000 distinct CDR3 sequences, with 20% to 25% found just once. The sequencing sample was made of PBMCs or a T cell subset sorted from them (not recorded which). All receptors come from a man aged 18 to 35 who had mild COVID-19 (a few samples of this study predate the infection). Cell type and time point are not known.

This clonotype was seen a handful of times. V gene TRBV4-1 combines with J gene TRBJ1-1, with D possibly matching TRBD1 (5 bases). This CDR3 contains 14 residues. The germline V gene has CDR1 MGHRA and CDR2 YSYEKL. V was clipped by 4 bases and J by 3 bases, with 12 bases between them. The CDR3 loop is CASSRDGVYTEAFF. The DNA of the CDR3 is TGCGCCAGCAGCCGGGACGGGGTCTACACTGAAGCTTTCTTT.

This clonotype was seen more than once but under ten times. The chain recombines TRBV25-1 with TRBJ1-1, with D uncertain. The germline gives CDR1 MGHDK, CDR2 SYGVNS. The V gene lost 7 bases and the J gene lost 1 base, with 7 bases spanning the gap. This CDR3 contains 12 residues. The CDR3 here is CASKISNTEAFF. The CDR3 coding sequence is TGTGCCAGCAAGATCTCGAACACTGAAGCTTTCTTT.

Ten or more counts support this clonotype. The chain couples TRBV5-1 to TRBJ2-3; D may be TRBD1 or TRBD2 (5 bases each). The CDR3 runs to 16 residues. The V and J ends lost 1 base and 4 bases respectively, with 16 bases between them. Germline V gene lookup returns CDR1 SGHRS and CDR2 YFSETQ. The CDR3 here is CASSLLGPRTADTQYF. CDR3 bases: TGCGCCAGCAGCTTGCTGGGACCACGAACCGCAGATACGCAGTATTTT.

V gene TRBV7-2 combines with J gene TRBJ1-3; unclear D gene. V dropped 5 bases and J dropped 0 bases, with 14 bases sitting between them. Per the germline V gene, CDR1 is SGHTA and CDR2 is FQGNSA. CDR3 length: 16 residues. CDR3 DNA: TGTGCCAGCAGCGCCCCGGGTAGGGTCTCTGGAAACACCATATATTTT. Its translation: CASSAPGRVSGNTIYF.

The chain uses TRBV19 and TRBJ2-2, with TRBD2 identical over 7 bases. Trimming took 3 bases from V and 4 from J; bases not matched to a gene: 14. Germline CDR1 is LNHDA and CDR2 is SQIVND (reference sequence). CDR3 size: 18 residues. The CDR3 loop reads CASSMPSRESRGTGELFF. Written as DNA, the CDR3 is TGTGCCAGTAGTATGCCTTCGCGGGAGTCCCGAGGCACCGGGGAGCTGTTTTTT.

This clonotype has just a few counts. CDR3 loop: CATSDPGQGGDTQYF. CDR3 in DNA: TGTGCCACCAGTGATCCCGGACAGGGTGGAGATACGCAGTATTTT. This sequence joins TRBV24-1 and TRBJ2-3, with 8 bases that match TRBD1. Unmatched junction bases numbered 6, after V lost 3 bases and J lost 5 bases. CDR3 length: 15 amino acids. The V gene's germline CDR1 is KGHDR and CDR2 SFDVKD.

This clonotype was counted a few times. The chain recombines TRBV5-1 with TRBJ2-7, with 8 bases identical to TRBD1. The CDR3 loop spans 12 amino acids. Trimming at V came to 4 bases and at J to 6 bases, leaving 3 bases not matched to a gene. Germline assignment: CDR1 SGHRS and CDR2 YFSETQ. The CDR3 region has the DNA TGCGCCAGCAGCGGGACAGGCGTCGAGCAGTACTTC. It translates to CASSGTGVEQYF. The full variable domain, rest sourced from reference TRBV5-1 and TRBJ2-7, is KAGVTQTPRYLIKTRGQQVTLSCSPISGHRSVSWYQQTPGQGLQFLFEYFSETQRNKGNFPGRFSGRQFSNSRSEMNVSTLELGDSALYLCASSGTGVEQYFGPGTRLTVT.

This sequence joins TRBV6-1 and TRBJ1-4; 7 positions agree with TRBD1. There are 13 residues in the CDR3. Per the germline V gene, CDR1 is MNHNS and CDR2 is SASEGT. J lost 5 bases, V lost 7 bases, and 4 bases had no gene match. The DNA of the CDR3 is TGTGCCAGCACCCGGGACAGAAATGAAAAACTGTTTTTT. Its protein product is CASTRDRNEKLFF.

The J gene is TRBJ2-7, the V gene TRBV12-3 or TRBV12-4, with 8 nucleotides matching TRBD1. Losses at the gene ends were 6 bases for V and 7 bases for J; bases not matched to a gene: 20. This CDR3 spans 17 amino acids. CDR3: CASRSPTGTGVRLEQYV. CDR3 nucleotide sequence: TGTGCCAGCAGATCTCCCACCGGGACAGGAGTACGTTTGGAGCAGTACGTC.

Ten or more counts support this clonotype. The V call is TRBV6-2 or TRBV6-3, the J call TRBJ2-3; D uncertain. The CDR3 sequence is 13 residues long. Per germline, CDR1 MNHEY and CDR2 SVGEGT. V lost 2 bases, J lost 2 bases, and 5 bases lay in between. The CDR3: CASSYRFTDTQYF. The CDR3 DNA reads TGTGCCAGCAGTTACAGGTTCACAGATACGCAGTATTTT.

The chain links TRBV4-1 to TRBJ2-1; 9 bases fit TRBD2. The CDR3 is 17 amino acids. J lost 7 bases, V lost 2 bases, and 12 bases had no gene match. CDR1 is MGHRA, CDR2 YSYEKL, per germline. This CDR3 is CASSQMPGLALENEQFF. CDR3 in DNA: TGCGCCAGCAGCCAAATGCCGGGACTAGCCTTAGAGAATGAGCAGTTCTTC.

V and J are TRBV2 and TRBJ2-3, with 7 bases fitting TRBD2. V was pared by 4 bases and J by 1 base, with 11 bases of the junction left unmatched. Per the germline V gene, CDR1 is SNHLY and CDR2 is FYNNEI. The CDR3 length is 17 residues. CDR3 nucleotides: TGTGCCAGCAGTGCAACCTGGGGGGGACCCGGCACAGATACGCAGTATTTT. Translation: CASSATWGGPGTDTQYF.

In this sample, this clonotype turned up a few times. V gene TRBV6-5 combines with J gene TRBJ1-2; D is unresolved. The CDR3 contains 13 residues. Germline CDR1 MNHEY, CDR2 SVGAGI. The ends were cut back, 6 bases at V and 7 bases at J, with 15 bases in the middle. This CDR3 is CASSYGNMGGYTF. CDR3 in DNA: TGTGCCAGCAGCTACGGTAACATGGGTGGCTACACCTTC.

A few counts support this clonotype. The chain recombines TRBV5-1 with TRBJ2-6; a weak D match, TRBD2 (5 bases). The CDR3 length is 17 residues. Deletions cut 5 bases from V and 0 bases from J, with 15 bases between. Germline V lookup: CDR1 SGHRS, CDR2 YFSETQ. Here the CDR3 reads CASRILEAHSGANVLTF. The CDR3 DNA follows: TGCGCCAGCAGGATACTAGAAGCGCACTCTGGGGCCAACGTCCTGACTTTC.

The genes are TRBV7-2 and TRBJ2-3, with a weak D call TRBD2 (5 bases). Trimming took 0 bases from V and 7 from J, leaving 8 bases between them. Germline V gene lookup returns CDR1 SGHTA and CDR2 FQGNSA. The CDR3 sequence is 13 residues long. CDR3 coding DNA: TGTGCCAGCAGCTTAGCCGACTACTATACGCAGTATTTT. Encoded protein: CASSLADYYTQYF.

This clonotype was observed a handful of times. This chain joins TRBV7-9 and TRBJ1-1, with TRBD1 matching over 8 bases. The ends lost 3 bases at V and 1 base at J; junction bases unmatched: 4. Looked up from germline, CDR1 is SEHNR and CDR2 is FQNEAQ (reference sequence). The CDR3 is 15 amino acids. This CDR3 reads CASSFPGTGNTEAFF. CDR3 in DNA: TGTGCCAGCAGCTTCCCCGGGACAGGGAACACTGAAGCTTTCTTT.

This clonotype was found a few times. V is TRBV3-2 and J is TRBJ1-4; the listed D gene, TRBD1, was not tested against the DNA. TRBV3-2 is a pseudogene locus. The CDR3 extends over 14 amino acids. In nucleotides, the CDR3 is TGTGCCAGCAGCCGAGACAGGGGGAATGAAAAACTGTTTTTT. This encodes CASSRDRGNEKLFF.

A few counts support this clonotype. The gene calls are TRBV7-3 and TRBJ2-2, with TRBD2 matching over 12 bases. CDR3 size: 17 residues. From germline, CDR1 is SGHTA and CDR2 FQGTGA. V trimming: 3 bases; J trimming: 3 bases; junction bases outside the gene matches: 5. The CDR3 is CASSFKTSGGYTGELFF. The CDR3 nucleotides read TGTGCCAGCAGCTTCAAAACTAGCGGGGGGTACACCGGGGAGCTGTTTTTT.